Following are 20 T cell receptor beta chains from one sample sequenced in a study of molecular identifiers for immune sequencing clone quantification. TCRdb passed the PCR reads through MiXCR, listing each CDR3 protein once. The sample comprises 70,000 to 95,000 distinct CDR3 sequences, around 20% of which are singletons, and around 0.8% rests with the top ten. Sample: naive CD8+ T cells from blood, with Jurkat cell RNA spiked in. Subset reported: FACS-sorted CD8+CD4-CCR7+CD45RA+ naive T cells. These receptors originate from a human donor in good health. Some libraries in this study had Jurkat cell RNA spiked in.

This clonotype was counted at least ten times. This chain connects TRBV14 to TRBJ2-3; D not certain. The CDR3 consists of 15 residues. V lost 8 bases and J lost 3, with 18 bases in between. Germline lookup yields CDR1 SGHDN and CDR2 FVKESK. As DNA, the CDR3 is TGTGCCAGCTCAGCCCCCGTAGAACCAACAGATACGCAGTATTTT. Protein product: CASSAPVEPTDTQYF.

Many counts were recorded for this clonotype. The chain combines TRBV11-2 with TRBJ2-3; no reliable D call. Trimming removed 1 base from V and 4 bases from J, with 18 bases in between. Germline V gene data show CDR1 as SGHAT and CDR2 as FQNNGV. The CDR3 contains 17 residues. The CDR3 sequence: CASSLATGWDRADTQYF. CDR3 nucleotides: TGTGCCAGCAGCTTAGCCACTGGGTGGGATAGGGCAGATACGCAGTATTTT.

This clonotype was recorded many times. The chain recombines TRBV5-4 with TRBJ2-3; D remains ambiguous. The CDR3 runs 15 residues. V lost 0 bases and J 6 bases, leaving 14 bases between the germline ends. Looked up from germline, CDR1 is SGHNT and CDR2 is YYREEE (reference sequence). The CDR3 region is CASSLGASTKDTQYF. DNA of the CDR3: TGTGCCAGCAGCTTGGGGGCGTCTACGAAGGATACGCAGTATTTT.

This clonotype was seen many times. The chain recombines TRBV2 with TRBJ2-1; D call uncertain. The CDR3 runs 12 residues. Trimming took off 7 bases at V and 9 bases at J, with 13 bases between the two ends. Germline CDR1 SNHLY, CDR2 FYNNEI. The CDR3 reads CASTRNPAEQFF. CDR3 DNA: TGTGCCAGCACCCGCAACCCGGCTGAGCAGTTCTTC. Combining the CDR3 with reference TRBV2 and TRBJ2-1 gives the whole variable domain EPEVTQTPSHQVTQMGQEVILRCVPISNHLYFYWYRQILGQKVEFLVSFYNNEISEKSEIFDDQFSVERPDGSNFTLKIRSTKLEDSAMYFCASTRNPAEQFFGPGTRLTVL.

This clonotype was counted at least ten times. This sequence joins TRBV6-1 and TRBJ2-5, with D hard to call. Trimming removed 0 bases from V and 2 bases from J, with 7 bases in between. The CDR3 contains 14 residues. Germline V gene sequence: CDR1 MNHNS, CDR2 SASEGT. This chain's CDR3 is CASSEAGWQETQYF. The CDR3 bases are TGTGCCAGCAGTGAAGCTGGGTGGCAAGAGACCCAGTACTTC.

This clonotype was observed a handful of times. Since a much larger clone is just one base distant, this may be a read error. Lacking the conserved final phenylalanine or tryptophan, this CDR3 likely reflects a read error. The chain links TRBV5-4 to TRBJ2-1; TRBD1 or TRBD2 may be the D gene (5 bases each). This CDR3 is 16 amino acids long. Germline V lookup: CDR1 SGHNT, CDR2 YYREEE (reference sequence). Trimming removed 4 bases from V and 2 bases from J, with 16 bases in between. The CDR3 DNA reads as TGTGCCAGCAGCCCCCAGGGCCCGGGGACCTACAATGAGCAGTTCTCC. Amino acids: CASSPQGPGTYNEQFS.

The rearrangement uses TRBV7-8 and TRBJ2-3, with D unclear. Germline CDR1 is SGHVS and CDR2 is FQNEAQ. This CDR3 region has 14 residues. Trimming shortened V by 5 bases and J by 5 bases, and 14 bases separated the two germline ends. The CDR3 DNA follows: TGTGCCAGCAGCCCCCCGGCAGCCCTAGATACGCAGTATTTT. Its translation: CASSPPAALDTQYF.

Ten or more counts support this clonotype. The V gene is TRBV27, the J gene TRBJ2-7; D is possibly TRBD1 (5 bases). Germline CDR1 and CDR2: MNHEY and SMNVEV (reference sequence). The CDR3 consists of 15 residues. Deletions cut 2 bases from V and 3 bases from J, with 14 bases between. The CDR3 is CASSLRRGWLYEQYF. The DNA of the CDR3 is TGTGCCAGCAGTTTAAGAAGGGGATGGCTCTACGAGCAGTACTTC.

A remark on this clonotype: A read error may explain this, as a much larger clone is one base away. This sequence joins TRBV6-4 and TRBJ2-3; TRBD1 or TRBD2 may be the D gene (5 bases each). The CDR3 totals 14 residues. Trimming left V 0 bases short and J 4 bases short, with 8 bases between. Germline-derived CDR1 and CDR2 are MRHNA and SNTAGT. The CDR3 spells CASSDSGDADTQYF. In DNA form, the CDR3 reads TGTGCCAGCAGTGACTCAGGGGACGCAGATACGCAGTATTTT.

The genes are TRBV7-6 and TRBJ2-5; TRBD2 matches 10 bases. Germline V CDR1 and CDR2: SGHVS, FNYEAQ. The CDR3 covers 19 residues. V lost 5 bases to trimming and J lost 0 bases; unmatched junction nucleotides: 15. The CDR3 reads CASSRLIYEREGHQETQYF. The CDR3 bases are TGTGCCAGCAGCCGATTGATATATGAGCGGGAGGGACACCAAGAGACCCAGTACTTC. The full variable domain, in which reference TRBV7-6 and TRBJ2-5 provide the parts outside the CDR3, is GAGVSQSPRYKVTKRGQDVALRCDPISGHVSLYWYRQALGQGPEFLTYFNYEAQQDKSGLPNDRFSAERPEGSISTLTIQRTEQRDSAMYRCASSRLIYEREGHQETQYFGPGTRLLVL.

This clonotype has ten or more counts. For the CDR3, the DNA is TGTGCCAGCAGCTTAGGAGGCAGGGGCTACGAGCAGTACTTC. Its protein is CASSLGGRGYEQYF. The chain carries TRBV7-9 and TRBJ2-7; possible D gene TRBD1, 6 bases. Trimming took 1 base from V and 3 from J, leaving 10 bases between them. The germline CDR1 and CDR2 sequences are SEHNR and FQNEAQ (reference sequence). This CDR3 region has 14 residues. Looking up the rest from reference TRBV7-9 and TRBJ2-7 gives the full variable domain: DTGVSQNPRHKITKRGQNVTFRCDPISEHNRLYWYRQTLGQGPEFLTYFQNEAQLEKSRLLSDRFSAERPKGSFSTLEIQRTEQGDSAMYLCASSLGGRGYEQYFGPGTRLTVT.

This clonotype was seen repeatedly, ten times or more. The chain recombines TRBV6-6 with TRBJ2-2; weak D call: TRBD2 (5 bases). Germline V gene lookup returns CDR1 MNHNY and CDR2 SVGAGI (reference sequence). Between the trimmed V and J ends, which lost 5 bases and 8 bases, there was a span of 9 bases. The CDR3 sequence is 12 residues long. CDR3 sequence (DNA): TGTGCCAGCAGTGATAGACTAGGGGAGCTGTTTTTT. Its translation: CASSDRLGELFF.

This clonotype was seen a handful of times. A read error may be the cause here, since a much bigger clone is one base away. The CDR3 DNA sequence: TGTGCCAGCAGCTTAGGTGCGGTCAGGCCCCCGAACACTGAAGCTCTCTTT. It translates to CASSLGAVRPPNTEALF. The genes are TRBV13 and TRBJ1-1; D gene uncertain. The CDR3 covers 17 residues. From germline, CDR1 is PRHDT and CDR2 FYEKMQ (reference sequence).

This clonotype has at least ten counts. The rearrangement links TRBV3-1 to TRBJ2-5, with no clear D. V was cut by 5 bases and J by 1 base, with 5 bases left in between. CDR1 and CDR2 from the germline V gene are LGHDT and YNNKEL (reference sequence). This CDR3 is built from 12 residues. CDR3 residues: CASSSPQETQYF. CDR3 sequence (DNA): TGTGCCAGCAGCTCACCCCAAGAGACCCAGTACTTC.

This clonotype was observed many times. The rearrangement links TRBV6-1 to TRBJ1-4; no clear D. This CDR3 contains 15 residues. V was shortened by 1 base and J by 7 bases, with 13 bases between the two germline ends. Germline V gene lookup returns CDR1 MNHNS and CDR2 SASEGT. The CDR3 coding sequence is TGTGCCAGCAGTGAAGTTTCCAGGATGAGTGAAAAACTGTTTTTT. Residues: CASSEVSRMSEKLFF.

There are many counts of this clonotype. CDR3 DNA: TGTGCCTGGAGTCTGGGGGATGGAAGTGAAGCTTTCTTT. Translating it yields CAWSLGDGSEAFF. The rearrangement joins TRBV30 to TRBJ1-1; D possibly corresponds to TRBD1 (5 bases). Trimming shortened V by 2 bases and J by 7 bases, and 14 bases separated the two germline ends. This CDR3 has 13 amino acids. Per the germline V gene, CDR1 is GTSNPN and CDR2 is SVGIG (reference sequence).

The V call is TRBV27, the J call TRBJ2-5; no clear D gene. V dropped 2 bases and J dropped 1 base, with 11 bases sitting between them. The CDR3 consists of 15 residues. The germline CDR1 and CDR2 sequences are MNHEY and SMNVEV (reference sequence). This CDR3 is CASSLTQNFQETQYF. The CDR3 bases are TGTGCCAGCAGTTTAACACAGAACTTCCAAGAGACCCAGTACTTC.

This clonotype came up many times. The chain is built from TRBV4-2 and TRBJ2-1, with D hard to call. Germline assignment: CDR1 LGHNA and CDR2 YNFKEQ. CDR3 length equals 15 residues. The germline V and J ends were trimmed by 2 bases and 6 bases, with 14 bases remaining between them. CDR3 region: CASSQPARSGNEQFF. The CDR3 nucleotides are TGTGCCAGCAGCCAACCGGCACGAAGTGGCAATGAGCAGTTCTTC.

This clonotype was seen at least ten times. Written as DNA, the CDR3 is TGCAGTGCTGAGAGCCCGGGACAGGGGGTATACGGCAATCAGCCCCAGCATTTT. Residues: CSAESPGQGVYGNQPQHF. The V gene is TRBV20-1, the J gene TRBJ1-5, with 11 positions matching TRBD1. The CDR3 runs to 18 residues. V dropped 5 bases and J dropped 2; count of bases not matched to a gene: 14. Germline V gene lookup returns CDR1 DFQATT and CDR2 SNEGSKA (reference sequence).

Note on this clonotype: One base away lies a much larger clone, so this may be a sequencing read error. Since the CDR3 does not end with the conserved phenylalanine or tryptophan, this likely comes from a read error. The chain is built from TRBV3-1 and TRBJ2-2, with a weak D call TRBD1 (6 bases). The V and J ends lost 3 bases and 7 bases respectively, with 27 bases between them. The CDR3 length is 19 residues. Germline V CDR1 and CDR2: LGHDT, YNNKEL (reference sequence). The CDR3 DNA sequence: TGTGCCAGCAGCCATGCGGACAGCGCACTCGAAGGGAATAACGGGGAGCTGTTTTCT. Residues: CASSHADSALEGNNGELFS.